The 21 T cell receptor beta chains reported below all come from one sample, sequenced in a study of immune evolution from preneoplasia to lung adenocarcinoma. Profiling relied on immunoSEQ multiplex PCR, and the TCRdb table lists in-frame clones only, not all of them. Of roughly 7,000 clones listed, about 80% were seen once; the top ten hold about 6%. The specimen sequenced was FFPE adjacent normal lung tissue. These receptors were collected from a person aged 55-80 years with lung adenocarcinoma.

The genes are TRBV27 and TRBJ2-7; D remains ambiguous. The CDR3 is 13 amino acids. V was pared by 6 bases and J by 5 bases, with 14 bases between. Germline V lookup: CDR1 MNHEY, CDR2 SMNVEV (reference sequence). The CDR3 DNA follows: TGTGCCAGCAGAATGGTGGGTGTCCACGAGCAGTACGTC. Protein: CASRMVGVHEQYV.

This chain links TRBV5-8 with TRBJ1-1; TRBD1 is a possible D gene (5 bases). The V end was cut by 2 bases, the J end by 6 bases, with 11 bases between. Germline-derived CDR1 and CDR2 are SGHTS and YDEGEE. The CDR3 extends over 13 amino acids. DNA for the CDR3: TGTGCCAGCAGCTTTGGGGGTAATCCTGAAGCTTTCTTT. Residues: CASSFGGNPEAFF.

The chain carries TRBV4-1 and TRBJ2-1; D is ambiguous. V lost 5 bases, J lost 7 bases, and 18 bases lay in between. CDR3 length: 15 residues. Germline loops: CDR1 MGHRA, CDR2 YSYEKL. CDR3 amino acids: CASSGVSFRNNEQFF. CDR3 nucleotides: TGCGCCAGCAGCGGGGTGAGCTTTCGTAATAATGAGCAGTTCTTC.

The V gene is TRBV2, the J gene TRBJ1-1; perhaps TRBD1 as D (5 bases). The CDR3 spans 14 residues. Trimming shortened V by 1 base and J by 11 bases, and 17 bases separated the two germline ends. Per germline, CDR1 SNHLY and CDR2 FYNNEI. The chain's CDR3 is CASSEGTLVEGAFF. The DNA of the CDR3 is TGTGCCAGCAGTGAAGGGACCCTCGTAGAGGGGGCTTTCTTT.

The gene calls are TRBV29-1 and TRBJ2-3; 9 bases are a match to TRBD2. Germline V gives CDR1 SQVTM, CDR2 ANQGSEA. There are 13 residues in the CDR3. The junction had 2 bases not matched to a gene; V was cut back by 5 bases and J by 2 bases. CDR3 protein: CSVSSGDTDTQYF. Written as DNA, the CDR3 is TGCAGCGTTTCTAGCGGGGACACAGATACGCAGTATTTT.

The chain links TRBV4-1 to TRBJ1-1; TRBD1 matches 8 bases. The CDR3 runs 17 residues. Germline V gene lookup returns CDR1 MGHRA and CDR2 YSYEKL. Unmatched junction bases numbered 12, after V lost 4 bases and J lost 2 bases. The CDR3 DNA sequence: TGCGCCAGCAGCCCGCGCCAGGGGGCAGGCCCTAACACTGAAGCTTTCTTT. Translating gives CASSPRQGAGPNTEAFF.

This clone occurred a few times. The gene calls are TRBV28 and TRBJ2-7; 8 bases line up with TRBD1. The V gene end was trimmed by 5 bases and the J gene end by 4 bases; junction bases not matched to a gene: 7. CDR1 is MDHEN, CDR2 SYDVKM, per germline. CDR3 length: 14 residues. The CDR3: CASSTRTGLYEQYF. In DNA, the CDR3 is TGTGCCAGCAGTACCCGGACAGGGCTATACGAGCAGTACTTC.

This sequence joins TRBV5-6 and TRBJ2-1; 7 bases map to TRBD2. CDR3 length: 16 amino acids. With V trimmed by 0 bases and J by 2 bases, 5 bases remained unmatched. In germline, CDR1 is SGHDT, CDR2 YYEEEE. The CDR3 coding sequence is TGTGCCAGCAGCTTGGATGCGGGAGCTACCTACAATGAGCAGTTCTTC. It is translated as CASSLDAGATYNEQFF.

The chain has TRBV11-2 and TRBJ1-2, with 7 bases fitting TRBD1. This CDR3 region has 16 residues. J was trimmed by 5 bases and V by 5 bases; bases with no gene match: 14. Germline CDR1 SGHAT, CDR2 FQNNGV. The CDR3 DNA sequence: TGTGCCAGCAGCCCAGGACAGGCCGTTGGGAGGTATGGCTACACCTTC. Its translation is CASSPGQAVGRYGYTF.

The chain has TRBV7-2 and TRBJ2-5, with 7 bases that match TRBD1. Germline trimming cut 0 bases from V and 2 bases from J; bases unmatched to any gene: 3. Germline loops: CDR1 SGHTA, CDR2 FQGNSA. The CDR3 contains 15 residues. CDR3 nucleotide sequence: TGTGCCAGCAGCTTAGCCTACAGGGGACAAGAGACCCAGTACTTC. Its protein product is CASSLAYRGQETQYF.

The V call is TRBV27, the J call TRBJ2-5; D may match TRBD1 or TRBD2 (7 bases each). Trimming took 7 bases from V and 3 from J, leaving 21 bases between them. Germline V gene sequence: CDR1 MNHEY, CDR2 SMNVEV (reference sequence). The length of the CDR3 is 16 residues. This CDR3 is CASNRPQGGGEETQYF. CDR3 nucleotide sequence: TGTGCCAGCAATCGACCCCAGGGGGGGGGTGAAGAGACCCAGTACTTC.

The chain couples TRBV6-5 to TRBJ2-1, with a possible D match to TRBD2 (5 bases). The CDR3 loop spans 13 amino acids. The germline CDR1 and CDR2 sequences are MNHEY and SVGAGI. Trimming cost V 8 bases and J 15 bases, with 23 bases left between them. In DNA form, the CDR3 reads TGTGCCAGCGGCCTGCCGGGGAACGGTAGATGGTTCTTC. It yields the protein CASGLPGNGRWFF.

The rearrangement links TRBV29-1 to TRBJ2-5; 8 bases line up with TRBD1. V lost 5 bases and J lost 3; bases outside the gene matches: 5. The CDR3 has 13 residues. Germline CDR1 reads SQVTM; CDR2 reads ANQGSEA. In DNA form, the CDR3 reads TGCAGCGTTTTTGGACAGGGAGAAGAGACCCAGTACTTC. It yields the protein CSVFGQGEETQYF.

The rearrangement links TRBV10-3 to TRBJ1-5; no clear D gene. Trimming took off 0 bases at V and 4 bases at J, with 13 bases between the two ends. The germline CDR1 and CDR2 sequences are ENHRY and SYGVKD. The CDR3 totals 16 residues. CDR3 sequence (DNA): TGTGCCATCAGTGAGTCGAGGCAGCTACAAAATCAGCCCCAGCATTTT. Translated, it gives CAISESRQLQNQPQHF.

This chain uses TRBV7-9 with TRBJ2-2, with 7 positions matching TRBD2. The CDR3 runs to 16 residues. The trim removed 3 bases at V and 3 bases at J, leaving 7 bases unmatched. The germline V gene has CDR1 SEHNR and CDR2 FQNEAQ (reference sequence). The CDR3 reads CASSLETSGDTGELFF. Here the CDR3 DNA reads TGTGCCAGCAGCTTGGAGACCAGCGGGGACACCGGGGAGCTGTTTTTT.

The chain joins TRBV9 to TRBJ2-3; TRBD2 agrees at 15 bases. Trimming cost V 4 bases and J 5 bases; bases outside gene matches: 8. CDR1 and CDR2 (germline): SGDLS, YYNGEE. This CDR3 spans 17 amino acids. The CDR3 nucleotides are TGTGCCAGCAGCCCCCGGACTAGCGGGAGGGCCTTAGATACGCAGTATTTT. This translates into CASSPRTSGRALDTQYF.

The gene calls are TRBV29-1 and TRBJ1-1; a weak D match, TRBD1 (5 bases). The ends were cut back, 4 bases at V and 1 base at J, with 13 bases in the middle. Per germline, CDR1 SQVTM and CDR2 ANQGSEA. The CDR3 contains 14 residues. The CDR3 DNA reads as TGCAGCGTTGTCCCCGGGACGGCGAACACTGAAGCTTTCTTT. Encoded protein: CSVVPGTANTEAFF.

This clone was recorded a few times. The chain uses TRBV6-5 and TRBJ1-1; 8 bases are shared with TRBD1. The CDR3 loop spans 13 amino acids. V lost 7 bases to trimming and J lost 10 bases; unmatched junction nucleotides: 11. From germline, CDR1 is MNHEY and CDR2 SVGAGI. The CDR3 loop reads CASNAPGQVAAFF. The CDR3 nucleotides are TGTGCCAGCAATGCCCCGGGACAGGTCGCAGCTTTCTTT.

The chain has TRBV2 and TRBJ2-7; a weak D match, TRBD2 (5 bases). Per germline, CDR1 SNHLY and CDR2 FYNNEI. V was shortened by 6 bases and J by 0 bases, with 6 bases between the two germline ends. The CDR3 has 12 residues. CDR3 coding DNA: TGTGCCAGCAGCCTAGCCTCCTACGAGCAGTACGTC. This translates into CASSLASYEQYV.

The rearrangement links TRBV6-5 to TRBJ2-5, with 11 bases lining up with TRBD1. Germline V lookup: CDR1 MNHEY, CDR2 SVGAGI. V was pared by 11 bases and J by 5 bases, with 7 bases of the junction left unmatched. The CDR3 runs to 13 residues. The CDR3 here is CAVGTGGRETQYF. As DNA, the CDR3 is TGTGCCGTAGGGACAGGGGGTCGGGAGACCCAGTACTTC.

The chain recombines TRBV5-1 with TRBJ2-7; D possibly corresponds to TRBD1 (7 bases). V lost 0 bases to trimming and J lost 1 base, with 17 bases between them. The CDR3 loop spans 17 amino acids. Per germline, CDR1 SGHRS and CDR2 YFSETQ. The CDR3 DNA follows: TGCGCCAGCAGCTTGGGATCTGGAGGGGGCTTTTCCTACGAGCAGTACTTC. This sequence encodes CASSLGSGGGFSYEQYF.